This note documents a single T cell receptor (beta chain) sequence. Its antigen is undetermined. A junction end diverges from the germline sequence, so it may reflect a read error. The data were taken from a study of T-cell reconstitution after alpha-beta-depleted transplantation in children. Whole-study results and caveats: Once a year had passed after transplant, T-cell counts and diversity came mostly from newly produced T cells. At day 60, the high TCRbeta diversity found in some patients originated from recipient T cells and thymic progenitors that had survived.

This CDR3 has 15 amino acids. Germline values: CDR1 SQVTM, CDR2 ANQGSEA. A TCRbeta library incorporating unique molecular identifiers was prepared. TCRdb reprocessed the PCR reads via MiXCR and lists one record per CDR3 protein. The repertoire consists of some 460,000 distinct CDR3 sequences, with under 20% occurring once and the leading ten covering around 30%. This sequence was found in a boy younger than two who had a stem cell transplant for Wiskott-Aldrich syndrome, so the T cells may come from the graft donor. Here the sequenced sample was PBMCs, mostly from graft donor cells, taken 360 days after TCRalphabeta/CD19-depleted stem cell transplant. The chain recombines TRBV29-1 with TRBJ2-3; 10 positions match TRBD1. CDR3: CSVEVTGGWLDTQYF. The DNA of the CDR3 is TGCAGCGTCGAAGTGACAGGGGGCTGGCTGGATACGCAGTATTTT.